This T cell receptor (beta chain) was recovered during a study of cytomegalovirus exposure and HLA in healthy donors. With respect to this clone: Its antigen remains unknown.

Study observations and caveats: Most TCR sequences proved rare, with some public TCRs found in many donors. Some highly shared sequence variants likely arose as a pipeline artifact.

After removal of 5 bases from V and 4 bases from J, the junction contained 13 bases not matched to a gene. CDR1 is SEHNR and CDR2 is FQNEAQ in the germline V gene (reference sequence). The CDR3 contains 16 residues. Researchers ran the PCR with 60 Vbeta and 13 Jbeta primers. TCRdb's copy holds only in-frame clones and misses some; the assay was immunoSEQ multiplex PCR. Among over 100,000 clones listed, less than 80% were seen once. Sample: PBMCs. The sequence was obtained from a middle-aged man in good health and CMV-seropositive. This chain links TRBV7-9 with TRBJ1-2; 7 bases line up with TRBD1. CDR3 in DNA: TGTGCCAGCAGCCCCCCGGGACAGCCTCGGGGCTATGGCTACACCTTC. Protein: CASSPPGQPRGYGYTF.